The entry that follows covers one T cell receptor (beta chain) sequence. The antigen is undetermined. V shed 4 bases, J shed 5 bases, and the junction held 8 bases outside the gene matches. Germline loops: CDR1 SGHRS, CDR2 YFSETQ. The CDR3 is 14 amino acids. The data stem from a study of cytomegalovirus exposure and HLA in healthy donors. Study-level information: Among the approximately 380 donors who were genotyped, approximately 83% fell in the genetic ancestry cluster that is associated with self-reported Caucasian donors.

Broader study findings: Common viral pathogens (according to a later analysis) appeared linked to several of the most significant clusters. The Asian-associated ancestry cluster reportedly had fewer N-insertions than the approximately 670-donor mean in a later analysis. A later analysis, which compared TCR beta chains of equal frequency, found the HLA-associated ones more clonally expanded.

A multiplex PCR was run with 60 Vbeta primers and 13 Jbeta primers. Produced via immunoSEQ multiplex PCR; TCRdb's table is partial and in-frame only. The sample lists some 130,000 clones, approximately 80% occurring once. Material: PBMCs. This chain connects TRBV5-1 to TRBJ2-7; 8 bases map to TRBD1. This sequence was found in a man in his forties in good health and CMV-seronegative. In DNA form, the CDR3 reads TGCGCCAGCAGCCTTTGGGGACAGGACGACGAGCAGTACTTC. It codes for CASSLWGQDDEQYF.